The subject of this entry is one T cell receptor beta chain. This sample was included in a study of blood T cell repertoires in COVID-19. Study details: Samples representing acute and convalescent COVID-19 were sourced from the United States, Italy and Spain.

Libraries were prepared by immunoSEQ multiplex PCR; TCRdb keeps only in-frame clonotypes and omits some of them. The profile shows just under 350,000 clones, almost 90% of them singletons. Germline CDR1 reads MNHEY; CDR2 reads SMNVEV (reference sequence). The V and J ends lost 2 bases and 5 bases respectively, with 6 bases between them. The CDR3 is 12 amino acids. The V call is TRBV27, the J call TRBJ1-2; D possibly corresponds to TRBD1 (6 bases). The specimen was peripheral blood. The sequence derives from a woman in her 70s with COVID-19, enrolled during active disease. Here the CDR3 DNA reads TGTGCCAGCAGTTTAAGGGGGTATGGCTACACCTTC. This translates into CASSLRGYGYTF.